Listed here are 3 T cell receptor beta chains from one sample, sequenced in a study of blood T cell repertoires in COVID-19. Measured with immunoSEQ multiplex PCR; TCRdb has only the in-frame clones, and not every one. Among approximately 85,000 clones listed, approximately 92% were seen once. Sequenced sample: peripheral blood. The receptors were sampled from a woman aged 60-70 years with active COVID-19.

The V and J genes are TRBV28 and TRBJ1-4; 7 positions agree with TRBD1. V lost 3 bases and J lost 4; bases outside the gene matches: 5. The germline CDR1 and CDR2 sequences are MDHEN and SYDVKM. The CDR3 is 15 residues long. CDR3 DNA: TGTGCCAGCAGTTTTTCAGGGGGGATTAATGAAAAACTGTTTTTT. This translates into CASSFSGGINEKLFF. The full variable domain, in which reference TRBV28 and TRBJ1-4 provide the parts outside the CDR3, is DVKVTQSSRYLVKRTGEKVFLECVQDMDHENMFWYRQDPGLGLRLIYFSYDVKMKEKGDIPEGYSVSREKKERFSLILESASTNQTSMYLCASSFSGGINEKLFFGSGTQLSVL.

V gene TRBV5-1 combines with J gene TRBJ2-3; D possibly corresponds to TRBD2 (5 bases). The CDR3 consists of 16 residues. In germline, CDR1 is SGHRS, CDR2 YFSETQ. V shed 0 bases and J shed 0 bases, with 11 bases lying between them. As DNA, the CDR3 is TGCGCCAGCAGCTTGGCCGTTACGGGAAGCACAGATACGCAGTATTTT. As protein: CASSLAVTGSTDTQYF.

The rearrangement uses TRBV11-2 and TRBJ1-1; the match to TRBD1 covers 8 bases. V shed 5 bases and J 6 bases; nucleotides not matched to a gene: 11. Germline assignment: CDR1 SGHAT and CDR2 FQNNGV. CDR3 length: 15 amino acids. The CDR3 bases are TGTGCCAGCAGCGCAACCGACAGGGGTAGTGCTGAAGCTTTCTTT. As protein: CASSATDRGSAEAFF.